This paragraph covers one T cell receptor beta chain sequence. This sample is drawn from a study of blood T cell repertoires in COVID-19. Across the whole study: Italy, Spain and the United States were the sources of the convalescent and acute COVID-19 samples. Sample material is recorded as cDNA or gDNA derived from T cells, B-cell-depleted T cells, or PBMCs.

Original processing notes: For nucleated cells, counts were estimated from reference gene primer amplification. TCRdb keeps only in-frame clones here, not all; method: immunoSEQ multiplex PCR. V, J and clone size reflect that table, while D and trimming were determined from the DNA. The sample lists 98,000 or so clones, less than 75% seen once, with about 2% in the top ten. The V segment lost 4 bases and the J segment 2 bases; nucleotides outside the gene matches: 13. The CDR3 totals 17 residues. Germline CDR1 is SEHNR and CDR2 is FQNEAQ (reference sequence). The source material was peripheral blood. This TCR came from a woman between 40 and 55 years old with acute or convalescent COVID-19. The rearrangement uses TRBV7-9 and TRBJ1-2, with TRBD1 matching over 7 bases. In nucleotides, the CDR3 is TGTGCCAGCAGCTCCCCGGGACAGTTTTCTAGGAACTATGGCTACACCTTC. Translated: CASSSPGQFSRNYGYTF.